This T cell receptor beta chain was profiled in a study of regulatory T cells in long-lasting Graves disease. Notes on the study in general: A greater number of public clonotypes (roughly 2,700) was shared by persistent patients than by new patients (approximately 1,000). TCR diversity in persistent Graves' patients was below that of newly diagnosed ones. Thyroid tissue was not sampled; only peripheral blood was. There was favoring of TRBV28, TRBJ1-2 and TRBJ2-5 in persistent disease.

With regard to this clonotype: Its antigen is not identified.

Time point specified: newly diagnosed GD, antithyroid drugs for less than 3 months. Making the TCR library involved RNA that had been extracted from PBMCs. Arm-PCR of CDR3 regions with iRepertoire HTBI primers generated TCR beta libraries. TCRdb re-called the multiplex PCR reads through MiXCR, storing one row per CDR3 protein. Found here are 320,000 or so distinct CDR3 sequences, 18% of them singletons; the top ten hold about 38%. Germline values: CDR1 SGHNT, CDR2 YENEEA. Losses at the gene ends were 5 bases for V and 0 bases for J; bases not matched to a gene: 7. The CDR3 loop spans 16 amino acids. This specimen was peripheral blood mononuclear cells (PBMCs), taken at new diagnosis, from a patient treated with antithyroid drugs. This TCR was sampled from a female donor with Graves disease. V usage is TRBV11-3 and J usage is TRBJ2-3, with 8 nucleotides matching TRBD2. The CDR3 loop is CASSVTGGPSTDTQYF. The DNA of the CDR3 is TGTGCCAGCAGCGTAACGGGGGGGCCGAGCACAGATACGCAGTATTTT.